The source of this T cell receptor beta chain is a study of T cells after yellow fever vaccination. The V end lost 6 bases, the J end lost 1 base, and 13 bases lay between the germline ends. Germline V CDR1 and CDR2: DFQATT, SNEGSKA (reference sequence). This CDR3 contains 14 residues. TCRdb re-derived calls from the 5' RACE reads in MiXCR, one entry per CDR3 protein. The sample gives roughly 310,000 distinct CDR3 sequences, 3.6% of which show up once; less than 25% is in the top ten. The V call is TRBV20-1, the J call TRBJ1-3; D ambiguous. This TCR came from a man aged 18 to 30 who received the YFV17D yellow fever vaccine. This specimen consisted of PBMCs, obtained on the day of the yellow fever booster vaccination. CDR3 in DNA: TGCAGTGCCAGGTCGAGGGATTCTGGAAACACCATATATTTT. Protein: CSARSRDSGNTIYF.